This T cell receptor (beta chain) was profiled in a study of blood T cell repertoires in COVID-19. Study in general: From T cells, B-cell-depleted T cells, or PBMCs came the material, which was cDNA or gDNA.

The data were produced by immunoSEQ multiplex PCR, yet TCRdb's version contains in-frame clones alone and is incomplete. The repertoire has about 140,000 clones, roughly 80% of them found once; the top ten carry around 1.6%. It was within 2 weeks before study entry that exposed participants met a COVID-19 case. Germline assignment: CDR1 SGHAT and CDR2 FQNNGV. The ends lost 5 bases at V and 7 bases at J; junction bases unmatched: 17. This CDR3 has 17 amino acids. The receptor's source is a woman aged 18-29 years who had been exposed to COVID-19. The V call is TRBV11-2, the J call TRBJ2-1; 7 bases are shared with TRBD1. Sequences were obtained from PBMCs or T cells enriched from blood (not recorded which). CDR3: CASSPRGLTGEKNEQFF. The CDR3 DNA is TGTGCCAGCAGCCCTAGGGGGCTCACAGGGGAAAAGAATGAGCAGTTCTTC. The full variable domain, rest sourced from reference TRBV11-2 and TRBJ2-1, is EAGVAQSPRYKIIEKRQSVAFWCNPISGHATLYWYQQILGQGPKLLIQFQNNGVVDDSQLPKDRFSAERLKGVDSTLKIQPAKLEDSAVYLCASSPRGLTGEKNEQFFGPGTRLTVL.